This T cell receptor beta chain was sequenced for a study of OX40 agonist ivuxolimab in advanced cancers. As for the study in general: Clinicians treated patients with ivuxolimab, an agonistic anti-OX40 (CD134) antibody. Findings and limits, study-wide: The study observed clonal expansion of CD4+ and CD8+ blood T cells by week 6 at 0.1 to 3.0 mg/kg. Expanded clones tended on average to be more numerous among CD8+ T cells than CD4+.

Measured with immunoSEQ multiplex PCR; TCRdb has only the in-frame clones, and not every one. The sample yields 45,000 to 65,000 clones, less than 90% seen once. There are 16 residues in the CDR3. V was pared by 2 bases and J by 1 base, with 12 bases between. Germline CDR1 reads MNHNS; CDR2 reads SASEGT. As to this clone: No antigen is known for it.

This material consisted of CD4+ or CD8+ T cells sorted from blood, taken in a trial of the OX40 agonist ivuxolimab. The sequence was obtained from an adult with an advanced solid tumor such as melanoma, head and neck, liver or kidney cancer. The V gene is TRBV6-1, the J gene TRBJ2-4; no firm D call. This CDR3 is CASSEPLLAAKNIQYF. CDR3 nucleotide sequence: TGTGCCAGCAGTGAACCCCTACTTGCGGCCAAAAACATTCAGTACTTC.